This is a list of T cell receptor beta chains from one sample in a study of cytotoxic CD8 clonotypes in ibrutinib-treated CLL. The table came from immunoSEQ multiplex PCR; TCRdb's copy has only in-frame clones and leaves some out. The sample consists of a few hundred thousand clones, roughly 80% of them appearing once. The input for sequencing was PBMCs, taken before ibrutinib treatment. All receptors derive from a human donor with chronic lymphocytic leukemia. CDR3s include the opening cysteine and the closing phenylalanine or tryptophan. The D gene is left open where the match is weak.

CDR3 length | J gene | D gene | V gene | CDR3 protein
12 | TRBJ1-5 | - | TRBV16 | CASSQSVLGQHF
11 | TRBJ1-4 | - | TRBV30 | CAWSESEKLFF
16 | TRBJ2-3 | TRBD2 | TRBV5-4 | CASSLEGLAELDTQYF
15 | TRBJ2-7 | TRBD2 | TRBV10-3 | CAISGLAGEGSEQYF
14 | TRBJ2-2 | - | TRBV4-1 | CASSQAGNTGELFF
13 | TRBJ2-1 | TRBD2 | TRBV5-1 | CASSLGLAGEQFF
14 | TRBJ2-2 | - | TRBV2 | CASIRGRTTGELFF
11 | TRBJ2-1 | - | TRBV19 | CASSTVFEQFF
15 | TRBJ1-1 | - | TRBV5-4 | CASSPAPRENTEAFF
16 | TRBJ2-7 | - | TRBV29-1 | CSVAPRGFGAAYEQYF
15 | TRBJ2-7 | - | TRBV5-1 | CASSLAGSDTYEQYF
14 | TRBJ2-7 | - | TRBV7-8 | CASSGAGKSYEQYF
15 | TRBJ2-7 | - | TRBV18 | CASSPGNILFYEQYF
15 | TRBJ2-1 | - | TRBV5-5 | CASSWGPASHEEQFF
16 | TRBJ2-4 | TRBD1 | TRBV11-2 | CASSSVGTGVANIQYF
16 | TRBJ2-6 | - | TRBV27 | CASSLYSSAGANVLTF
14 | TRBJ1-1 | - | TRBV28 | CASSLGGAEHEAFF
18 | TRBJ2-5 | TRBD2 | TRBV5-1 | CASSLRGGGRAFGETQYF
14 | TRBJ2-3 | - | TRBV5-1 | CASSLADSTDTQYF
14 | TRBJ1-5 | TRBD1 | TRBV5-8 | CASSLGQGVQPQHF
14 | TRBJ2-7 | TRBD2 | TRBV2 | CASTNREGMYEQYF
15 | TRBJ1-1 | - | TRBV4-3 | CASSQQDRGNTEAFF
19 | TRBJ2-3 | TRBD1 | TRBV7-8 | CASSLRRDRALTSTDTQYF
15 | TRBJ2-7 | - | TRBV5-4 | CASSLVLPGEAEQYF